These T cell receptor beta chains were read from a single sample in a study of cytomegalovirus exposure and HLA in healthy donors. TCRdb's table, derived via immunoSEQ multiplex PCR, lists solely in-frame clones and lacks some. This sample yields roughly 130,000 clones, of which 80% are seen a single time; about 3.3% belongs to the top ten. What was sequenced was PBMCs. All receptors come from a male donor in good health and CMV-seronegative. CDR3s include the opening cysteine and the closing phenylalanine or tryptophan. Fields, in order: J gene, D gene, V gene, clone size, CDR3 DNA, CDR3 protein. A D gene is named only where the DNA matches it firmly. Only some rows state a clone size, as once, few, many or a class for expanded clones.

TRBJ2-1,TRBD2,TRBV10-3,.,TGTGCCATCAGTGATTCCAGCGGGATCTACAATGAGCAGTTCTTC,CAISDSSGIYNEQFF
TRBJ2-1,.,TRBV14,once,TGTGCCAGCAGCCAAAGGGAGTACGACGGCAATGAGCAGTTCTTC,CASSQREYDGNEQFF
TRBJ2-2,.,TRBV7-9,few,TGTTCCAGCAGCTTATCAGCCGGGGAGCTGTTTTTT,CSSSLSAGELFF
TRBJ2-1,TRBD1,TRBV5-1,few,TGCGCCAGCAGCCCGAGGACAGGGAGCAGAAATGAGCAGTTCTTC,CASSPRTGSRNEQFF
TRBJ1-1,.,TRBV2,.,TGTGCCAGCAGTGCCTGGGGGGAGGGATCCGCTGAAGCTTTCTTT,CASSAWGEGSAEAFF
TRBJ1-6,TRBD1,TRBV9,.,TGTGCCAGCAGCGCCTCCGGGACAGGGGACCCACCCCTCCACTTT,CASSASGTGDPPLHF
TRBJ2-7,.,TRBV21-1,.,TGTGCCAGCAGTAGGGACAGGCGGACTTCCTACGAGCAGTACTTC,CASSRDRRTSYEQYF
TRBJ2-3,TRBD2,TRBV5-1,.,TGCGCCAGCAGCTACGAGCGGGAGTGGGGCACAGATACGCAGTATTTT,CASSYEREWGTDTQYF
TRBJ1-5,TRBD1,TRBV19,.,TGTGCCAGTAGTATAGTCGCAGGGACAGGGGGCTCCAATCAGCCCCAGCATTTT,CASSIVAGTGGSNQPQHF
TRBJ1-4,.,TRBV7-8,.,TGTGCCAGCAGCCCCAAGCGGGTGTTAAATGAAAAACTGTTTTTT,CASSPKRVLNEKLFF
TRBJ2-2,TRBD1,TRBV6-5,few,TGTGCCAGCAGCCTGACAGGGGGCAACACCGGGGAGCTGTTTTTT,CASSLTGGNTGELFF
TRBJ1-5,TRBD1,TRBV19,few,TGTGCCAGTAGTCCGCGGGGACAGGGACCCAATCAGCCCCAGCATTTT,CASSPRGQGPNQPQHF
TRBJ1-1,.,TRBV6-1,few,TGTGCCAGCAGTGAGAGTCAGGGCAGCGTCTCTGAAGCTTTCTTT,CASSESQGSVSEAFF
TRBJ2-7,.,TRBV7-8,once,TGTGCCAGCAGCGCAGGACAGCCCCCTTACGAGCAGTACTTC,CASSAGQPPYEQYF
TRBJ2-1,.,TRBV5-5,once,TGTGCCAGCAGCTGGGGACTCCCAGTCGCCTACAATGAGCAGTTCTTC,CASSWGLPVAYNEQFF
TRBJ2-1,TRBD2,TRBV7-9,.,TGTGCCAGCAGCTCGGGGGGGAGAGACTACAATGAGCAGTTCTTC,CASSSGGRDYNEQFF
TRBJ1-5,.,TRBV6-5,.,TGTGCCAGCAGTTTGTCTCTCCAGGGGAATCAGCCCCAGCATTTT,CASSLSLQGNQPQHF
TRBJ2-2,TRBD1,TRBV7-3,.,TGTGCCAGCAGCCTTCCCGGGACAGGGGGCTTTACAACCGGGGAGCTGTTTTTT,CASSLPGTGGFTTGELFF
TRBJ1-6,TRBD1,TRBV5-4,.,TGTGCCAGCAGCGAACGGACAGGGGGTTCACCCCTCCACTTT,CASSERTGGSPLHF
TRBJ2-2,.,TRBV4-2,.,TGTGCCAGCAGCCAAGGGAGGGAGCTCTCTACCGGGGAGCTGTTTTTT,CASSQGRELSTGELFF
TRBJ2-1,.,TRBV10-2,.,TGCGCCAGCAGTGTTCAGGACTCCTACAATGAGCAGTTCTTC,CASSVQDSYNEQFF
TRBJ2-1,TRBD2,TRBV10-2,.,TGCGCCAGCAGTGAATTGATAGCGGGAAACAATGAGCAGTTCTTC,CASSELIAGNNEQFF
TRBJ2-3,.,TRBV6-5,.,TGTGCCAGCAGTGACTCGATCTCAGGGGCAGATACGCAGTATTTT,CASSDSISGADTQYF
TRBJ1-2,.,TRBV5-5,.,TGTGCCGGCAGCCCGGTGGGGGGGGTTCTTAACTATGGCTACACCTTC,CAGSPVGGVLNYGYTF
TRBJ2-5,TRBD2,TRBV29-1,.,TGCAGCGTTGAGACTAGCGGGGTCCAAGAGACCCAGTACTTC,CSVETSGVQETQYF
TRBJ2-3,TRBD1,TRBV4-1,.,TGCGCCAGCAGCCAAGATGAGGGGGCAGGTACAGATACGCAGTATTTT,CASSQDEGAGTDTQYF
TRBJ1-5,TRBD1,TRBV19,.,TGTGCCAGTACCTCGGACAGGGGTAATCAGCCCCAGCATTTT,CASTSDRGNQPQHF
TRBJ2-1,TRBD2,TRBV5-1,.,TGCGCCAGCAGCTTGGGGCTAGCGGGGGGGTACTCCTACAATGAGCAGTTCTTC,CASSLGLAGGYSYNEQFF
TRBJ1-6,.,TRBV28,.,TGTGCCAGCAGTTTATCGATCGGGGGAGATAATTCACCCCTCCACTTT,CASSLSIGGDNSPLHF
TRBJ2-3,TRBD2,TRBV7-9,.,TGTTCCAGCAGCTTAAGGGCTAGCGGGGGCACAGATACGCAGTATTTT,CSSSLRASGGTDTQYF
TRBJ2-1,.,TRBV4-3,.,TGCGCCAGCAGCCAAGACGGGCGGGGATACGGCAATGAGCAGTTCTTC,CASSQDGRGYGNEQFF
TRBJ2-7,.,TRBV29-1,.,TGCAGCGTTGCCCCCGCAGGGAACGAGCAGTACTTC,CSVAPAGNEQYF
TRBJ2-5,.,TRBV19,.,TGTGCCAGTAGTATTAGGTGGAGTTTGTCCCGACCGGGACATCGTGAGACCCAGTACTTC,CASSIRWSLSRPGHRETQYF